This T cell receptor beta chain was sequenced for a study of human T cells and chemical hapten exposure. Study summary: The variation in per-sample TCR yields arose mainly from small differences in pooled library volumes.

This clonotype was counted ten times or more. Its antigen is still unknown. Regarding time point: healthy volunteer bleed at 2 weeks. Total RNA was isolated from whole blood that had not been fractionated. The germline CDR1 and CDR2 sequences are KGHSH and LQKENI. V dropped 4 bases and J dropped 1; count of bases not matched to a gene: 2. This CDR3 is 16 amino acids long. Study-level findings and limits: DPC sensitization left the count of TCRs above 1 in 1000 unchanged.

Separate cDNA molecules received unique molecular identifiers, which the library attached to them. In the original analysis: Sample-level TCR yields exhibited a median of approximately 89,000, with a range of about 20,000 to 750,000. Via MiXCR, TCRdb re-called the RACE reads, giving one row per CDR3 protein. TCRdb assigned the V and J calls; the authors' analysis was not used. The table includes 130,000 or so distinct CDR3 sequences, approximately 10% detected once. The origin of this receptor is a male donor in good health. Some clones in this sample may be carry-over from other donors' samples. The chain combines TRBV18 with TRBJ2-1, with 12 nucleotides matching TRBD2. The material sequenced was whole blood. The chain's CDR3 is CASSLTSGRSYNEQFF. The CDR3 DNA is TGTGCCAGCTCACTAACTAGCGGGAGGTCCTACAATGAGCAGTTCTTC.